Listed below are T cell receptor beta chains from one sample, sequenced in a study of brain T cells in children with intractable seizures. TCRdb's copy holds only in-frame clones and misses some; the assay was immunoSEQ multiplex PCR. The profile shows about 340,000 clones, over 90% of them singletons. Sequenced material: peripheral blood, taken approximately 5 months after surgery. The receptors were sampled from a boy in the first two years of life with tuberous sclerosis and intractable seizures. The CDR3 runs from the conserved cysteine through the conserved F or W. Part of the rows lack a size; the others show once, few, many or a class for expanded clones.

CASTKSWGAGNTIYF,-,TRBV27,TRBJ1-3
CASSPTAVQGDGEKLFF,-,TRBV7-9,TRBJ1-4
CASSEADRGGYEQYF,-,TRBV6-1,TRBJ2-7
CAISETDRDSPLHF,-,TRBV10-3,TRBJ1-6
CASTDRPLAREYGYTF,-,TRBV6-6,TRBJ1-2
CSDSDYGYTF,-,TRBV29-1,TRBJ1-2
CAWEFSGSFEQFF,once,TRBV30,TRBJ2-1
CATSDSWAAETQYF,-,TRBV24-1,TRBJ2-5
CSVWGKTDTNYGYTF,-,TRBV29-1,TRBJ1-2
CASSYFNPSTDTQYF,-,TRBV6-5,TRBJ2-3
CASSSGQINIQYF,-,TRBV12-3/TRBV12-4,TRBJ2-4
CASSWVTGNYGYTF,-,TRBV5-1,TRBJ1-2
CASSSRAEQFF,-,TRBV9,TRBJ2-1
CASGFPVASGSMKTQYF,-,TRBV12-5,TRBJ2-5
CASSRGSIQETQYF,-,TRBV3-1/TRBV3-2,TRBJ2-5
CASSSLGRIEAFF,-,TRBV11-3,TRBJ1-1
CASSLTENTEAFF,-,TRBV5-1,TRBJ1-1
CASSESGPLSSGANVLTF,-,TRBV6-1,TRBJ2-6
CASSLETGSYNSPLHF,-,TRBV5-1,TRBJ1-6
CASSLEGSYEQYF,-,TRBV5-1,TRBJ2-7
CASSAPTGVFFGYTF,once,TRBV18,TRBJ1-2
CATQRTGENTEAFF,-,TRBV11-3,TRBJ1-1
CASSDRDSIKNIQYF,-,TRBV2,TRBJ2-4
CASSESYNSPLHF,-,TRBV25-1,TRBJ1-6
CASGGGLTEAFF,-,TRBV4-1,TRBJ1-1